One sample yielded the 24 T cell receptor beta chains listed below, sequenced in a study of blood T cell repertoires in COVID-19. TCRdb keeps only in-frame clones here, not all; method: immunoSEQ multiplex PCR. The sample has a few hundred thousand clones, roughly 86% seen once. Sample: PBMCs or T cells enriched from blood (not recorded which). These receptors all stem from a man aged 18 to 30 with acute COVID-19.

V gene TRBV9 combines with J gene TRBJ2-3; 10 nucleotides align to TRBD2. Germline assignment: CDR1 SGDLS and CDR2 YYNGEE. This CDR3 has 14 amino acids. With V trimmed by 2 bases and J by 11 bases, 8 bases remained unmatched. The CDR3 coding sequence is TGTGCCAGCAGCGTTGGACTAGCGGAGCTCCAGCAGTATTTT. It yields the protein CASSVGLAELQQYF.

The chain is built from TRBV7-9 and TRBJ2-7; D perhaps matches TRBD2 (6 bases). V was trimmed by 5 bases and J by 1 base, leaving 12 bases between them. The germline gives CDR1 SEHNR, CDR2 FQNEAQ (reference sequence). This CDR3 contains 14 residues. CDR3 protein: CASSAPGTSYEQYF. The CDR3 coding sequence is TGTGCCAGCAGCGCCCCCGGGACTTCCTACGAGCAGTACTTC.

The chain uses TRBV10-3 and TRBJ1-5, with D perhaps matching TRBD1 (5 bases). V shed 2 bases and J shed 2 bases, with 7 bases lying between them. In germline, CDR1 is ENHRY, CDR2 SYGVKD. The CDR3 is 14 amino acids. This CDR3 reads CAISETGGNQPQHF. CDR3 in DNA: TGTGCCATCAGTGAGACGGGGGGCAATCAGCCCCAGCATTTT.

The chain uses TRBV24-1 and TRBJ2-5; 8 positions match TRBD1. This CDR3 spans 15 amino acids. J was trimmed by 4 bases and V by 5 bases; bases with no gene match: 8. The germline CDR1 and CDR2 sequences are KGHDR and SFDVKD. CDR3 DNA: TGTGCCACCAGTGCCCGACAGGGGCCCGGAGAGACCCAGTACTTC. Translating it yields CATSARQGPGETQYF.

This clone was seen a single time. This rearrangement joins TRBV27 to TRBJ2-7, with 10 bases lining up with TRBD2. The CDR3 covers 15 residues. The germline V gene encodes CDR1 MNHEY and CDR2 SMNVEV (reference sequence). The trim removed 4 bases at V and 2 bases at J, leaving 5 bases unmatched. CDR3 DNA: TGTGCCAGCAGTTCCTTACTAGCGGGACCCTACGAGCAGTACTTC. Its protein product is CASSSLLAGPYEQYF.

The CDR3, as DNA: TGTGCCAGTAGTATAGCGACAGGGTGGGATGAGCAGTTCTTC. As protein: CASSIATGWDEQFF. The chain combines TRBV19 with TRBJ2-1; TRBD1 matches at 7 bases. The V gene's germline CDR1 is LNHDA and CDR2 SQIVND (reference sequence). The CDR3 is 14 amino acids. J gave up 8 bases and V 1 base, and 5 bases lay outside the gene matches.

This clone occurred a few times. The V gene is TRBV9, the J gene TRBJ2-1; D is possibly TRBD2 (6 bases). The CDR3 covers 17 residues. Germline-derived CDR1 and CDR2 are SGDLS and YYNGEE. The V end lost 0 bases, the J end lost 7 bases, and 20 bases lay between the germline ends. The CDR3: CASSVAPGTEGWNEQFF. CDR3 coding DNA: TGTGCCAGCAGCGTAGCCCCCGGGACGGAGGGCTGGAATGAGCAGTTCTTC.

This sequence joins TRBV15 and TRBJ1-1, with TRBD1 matching over 8 bases. Germline lookup yields CDR1 LNHNV and CDR2 YYDKDF (reference sequence). CDR3 length equals 14 residues. V shed 0 bases and J 7 bases; nucleotides not matched to a gene: 4. CDR3 sequence: CATSRDNGQGEAFF. CDR3 DNA: TGTGCCACCAGCAGAGACAACGGACAGGGTGAAGCTTTCTTT.

The rearrangement joins TRBV25-1 to TRBJ2-7; tentatively, D is TRBD2 (5 bases). V was cut by 6 bases and J by 1 base, with 10 bases left in between. The germline gives CDR1 MGHDK, CDR2 SYGVNS. This CDR3 spans 13 amino acids. CDR3 coding DNA: TGTGCCAGCAGAGGACGGGGATCCTACGAGCAGTACTTC. It is translated as CASRGRGSYEQYF.

The CDR3 coding sequence is TGTGCCAGCAGCCCCGGACAGGCCGGTACTGAAGCTTTCTTT. Its protein product is CASSPGQAGTEAFF. The chain combines TRBV11-2 with TRBJ1-1; 7 bases align to TRBD1. With V trimmed by 5 bases and J by 5 bases, 8 bases remained unmatched. Per germline, CDR1 SGHAT and CDR2 FQNNGV. CDR3 length equals 14 residues.

This chain connects TRBV18 to TRBJ2-1, with D perhaps matching TRBD2 (5 bases). This CDR3 has 15 residues. V lost 10 bases and J 6 bases, leaving 22 bases between the germline ends. Germline V gene data show CDR1 as KGHSH and CDR2 as LQKENI. The CDR3 nucleotides are TGTGCCACCCCTTCTATGAACGGCCGGGGCAATGAGCAGTTCTTC. This translates into CATPSMNGRGNEQFF.

V gene TRBV7-8 combines with J gene TRBJ2-1; a weak D match, TRBD2 (6 bases). The V end lost 4 bases, the J end lost 6 bases, and 25 bases lay between the germline ends. The CDR3 covers 18 residues. The germline V gene encodes CDR1 SGHVS and CDR2 FQNEAQ. Here the CDR3 DNA reads TGTGCCAGCAGCTCGAGTGGGGGGACGGGGTACTGGACCAATGAGCAGTTCTTC. This encodes CASSSSGGTGYWTNEQFF.

The rearrangement uses TRBV28 and TRBJ1-5, with TRBD1 identical over 11 bases. Looked up from germline, CDR1 is MDHEN and CDR2 is SYDVKM. This CDR3 has 14 amino acids. The J segment lost 7 bases and the V segment lost 5 bases, leaving 4 bases of the junction unmatched. The DNA for the CDR3 is TGTGCCAGCAGTGCCGGGACAGGGGGACAGCCCCAGCATTTT. It translates to CASSAGTGGQPQHF.

This clone appeared once. The chain links TRBV4-1 to TRBJ1-6; possibly TRBD1 for D (6 bases). The V end was cut by 3 bases, the J end by 1 base, with 16 bases between. Germline loops: CDR1 MGHRA, CDR2 YSYEKL. This CDR3 is built from 18 residues. The CDR3 sequence: CASSHMEQGVSYNSPLHF. The CDR3 bases are TGCGCCAGCAGCCATATGGAACAGGGAGTTTCCTATAATTCACCCCTCCACTTT.

The chain recombines TRBV5-1 with TRBJ2-5; 10 bases match TRBD1. This CDR3 region has 17 residues. Per the germline V gene, CDR1 is SGHRS and CDR2 is YFSETQ. V lost 4 bases and J lost 5; bases outside the gene matches: 14. The CDR3 DNA sequence: TGCGCCAGCAGCCCACGTTACAGGGACAGGGGTAAGGAGACCCAGTACTTC. Translation: CASSPRYRDRGKETQYF.

The chain uses TRBV27 and TRBJ2-3; 8 nucleotides line up with TRBD2. This CDR3 has 17 residues. Germline CDR1 reads MNHEY; CDR2 reads SMNVEV (reference sequence). Losses at the gene ends were 3 bases for V and 3 bases for J; bases not matched to a gene: 11. The CDR3, as DNA: TGTGCCAGCAGTTTGGGGTTAGCGGGATCAATGACAGATACGCAGTATTTT. It translates to CASSLGLAGSMTDTQYF.

This clone was counted only a few times. The chain combines TRBV9 with TRBJ1-1, with a tentative D call TRBD1 (6 bases). Trimming pared 0 bases from V and 2 bases from J, leaving 11 bases between. CDR1 is SGDLS and CDR2 is YYNGEE in the germline V gene. The CDR3 totals 15 residues. CDR3 in amino acids: CASSVAGGSNTEAFF. CDR3 coding DNA: TGTGCCAGCAGCGTAGCGGGGGGCAGCAACACTGAAGCTTTCTTT. Looking up the rest from reference TRBV9 and TRBJ1-1 gives the full variable domain: DSGVTQTPKHLITATGQRVTLRCSPRSGDLSVYWYQQSLDQGLQFLIQYYNGEERAKGNILERFSAQQFPDLHSELNLSSLELGDSALYFCASSVAGGSNTEAFFGQGTRLTVV.

J is TRBJ2-7 and V is TRBV3-1 (or the pseudogene TRBV3-2); 12 bases line up with TRBD1. This CDR3 region has 15 residues. V gave up 1 base and J gave up 5 bases; unmatched junction bases: 3. The germline V gene has CDR1 LGHDT and CDR2 YNNKEL (reference sequence). CDR3 loop: CASSQGRDRGHEQYF. The CDR3 DNA follows: TGTGCCAGCAGCCAAGGGAGGGACAGGGGGCACGAGCAGTACTTC.

This clone was seen a single time. The V gene is TRBV28, the J gene TRBJ2-1; 7 bases match TRBD2. Trimming cost V 11 bases and J 4 bases; bases outside gene matches: 14. Germline-derived CDR1 and CDR2 are MDHEN and SYDVKM. The length of the CDR3 is 15 residues. The CDR3 loop reads CAARGEAVGYNEQFF. DNA for the CDR3: TGTGCCGCACGGGGGGAGGCAGTGGGTTACAATGAGCAGTTCTTC.

V gene TRBV7-9 combines with J gene TRBJ1-2, with 10 bases that match TRBD1. CDR1 is SEHNR and CDR2 is FQNEAQ in the germline V gene (reference sequence). With V trimmed by 4 bases and J by 2 bases, 7 bases remained unmatched. The CDR3 is 16 amino acids. CDR3 sequence (DNA): TGTGCCAGCAGCTCGCTACGGACAGGGGGAAACTATGGCTACACCTTC. Translated: CASSSLRTGGNYGYTF. Using reference TRBV7-9 and TRBJ1-2 for the parts outside the CDR3, the full variable domain is DTGVSQNPRHKITKRGQNVTFRCDPISEHNRLYWYRQTLGQGPEFLTYFQNEAQLEKSRLLSDRFSAERPKGSFSTLEIQRTEQGDSAMYLCASSSLRTGGNYGYTFGSGTRLTVV.

The chain recombines TRBV6-5 with TRBJ2-7; 8 bases are shared with TRBD1. Germline loops: CDR1 MNHEY, CDR2 SVGAGI. The CDR3 length is 14 residues. Trimming took 11 bases from V and 2 from J; bases not matched to a gene: 11. CDR3 sequence: CAAFDRDRTYEQYF. In DNA form, the CDR3 reads TGTGCCGCCTTTGACAGGGACAGGACCTACGAGCAGTACTTC.

The rearrangement joins TRBV2 to TRBJ2-2, with TRBD1 matching over 7 bases. V trimming: 4 bases; J trimming: 5 bases; junction bases outside the gene matches: 7. The CDR3 totals 15 residues. Germline CDR1 and CDR2: SNHLY and FYNNEI. Here the CDR3 DNA reads TGTGCCAGCAGTGGGCCAAGACAGGGAACCGGGGAGCTGTTTTTT. It yields the protein CASSGPRQGTGELFF.

The chain is built from TRBV27 and TRBJ2-1; TRBD2 agrees at 13 bases. Germline V CDR1 and CDR2: MNHEY, SMNVEV (reference sequence). CDR3 length: 13 residues. Trimming removed 5 bases from V and 12 bases from J; junction bases left unmatched: 4. The CDR3 DNA reads TGTGCCAGCAGTACCGGACTAGCGGGAGTGCAGTTCTTC. This sequence encodes CASSTGLAGVQFF.

The J gene is TRBJ2-1, the V gene TRBV9, with TRBD2 matching 9 bases. Germline V gene sequence: CDR1 SGDLS, CDR2 YYNGEE. There are 20 residues in the CDR3. V lost 4 bases, J lost 3 bases, and 20 bases stayed unmatched. CDR3 region: CASSSRLADAIFPFYNEQFF. DNA of the CDR3: TGTGCCAGCAGCTCCCGACTAGCGGACGCGATCTTTCCGTTCTACAATGAGCAGTTCTTC. Supplemented by reference TRBV9 and TRBJ2-1, the full variable domain reads DSGVTQTPKHLITATGQRVTLRCSPRSGDLSVYWYQQSLDQGLQFLIQYYNGEERAKGNILERFSAQQFPDLHSELNLSSLELGDSALYFCASSSRLADAIFPFYNEQFFGPGTRLTVL.